The rows below give T cell receptor beta chains drawn from one sample of a study of vaccination and CD4 T cells after COVID-19. TCRdb reprocessed the PCR reads via MiXCR and lists one record per CDR3 protein. The sample has approximately 15,000 distinct CDR3 sequences, roughly 59% seen once; the top ten hold roughly 5%. These receptors are not linked to any known antigen. The input for sequencing was CD4+ T cells from blood, cultured in vitro, taken after SARS-CoV-2 vaccination. Receptors originate from a human donor who had recovered from COVID-19. The CDR3 runs from the conserved cysteine through the conserved F or W. D genes are given only for firm matches. Part of the rows lack a size; the others show once, few, many or a class for expanded clones.

TRBJ2-3,NA,TRBV20-1,14,NA,CSASSRGISDTQYF,TGCAGTGCTAGTTCCAGGGGAATATCAGATACGCAGTATTTT
TRBJ1-4,NA,TRBV20-1,15,TRBD1,CSARIPGQGNEKLFF,TGCAGTGCCCGTATACCGGGACAGGGGAATGAAAAACTGTTTTTT
TRBJ2-7,NA,TRBV6-1,16,TRBD1,CASRRTGTAISYEQYF,TGTGCCAGCAGAAGAACAGGGACAGCAATCTCCTACGAGCAGTACTTC
TRBJ2-2,few,TRBV20-1,14,TRBD2,CSANGGRGAGELFF,TGCAGTGCCAACGGCGGGAGGGGGGCCGGGGAGCTGTTTTTT
TRBJ1-5,NA,TRBV29-1,14,TRBD1,CSVEGTGAGQPQHF,TGCAGCGTGGAAGGGACAGGGGCAGGTCAGCCCCAGCATTTT
TRBJ1-2,few,TRBV7-2,13,NA,CASSLRTESGYTF,TGTGCCAGCAGCTTAAGAACAGAAAGTGGCTACACCTTC
TRBJ2-7,NA,TRBV7-9,13,NA,CASSLNGGYEQYF,TGTGCCAGCAGCCTGAACGGGGGCTACGAGCAGTACTTC
TRBJ1-1,few,TRBV30,15,TRBD1,CAWSASRDRRTEAFF,TGTGCCTGGAGTGCTTCTCGGGACAGGAGGACTGAAGCTTTCTTT
TRBJ1-5,NA,TRBV6-1,13,NA,CASSLQGYQPQHF,TGTGCCAGCAGTCTCCAGGGTTATCAGCCCCAGCATTTT
TRBJ1-4,NA,TRBV7-9,14,NA,CASSFTGIDEKLFF,TGTGCCAGCAGCTTTACAGGGATAGATGAAAAACTGTTTTTT